This T cell receptor (beta chain) was documented in a study of CD4 T cells in relation to SARS-CoV-2 and coronaviruses. In the study overall: PBMCs were cultured with antigen for roughly nine days before TCR beta sequencing. Study findings and constraints: No crossreactivity against non-spike viral proteins was tested here.

For approximately 10 days, around 100,000 sorted CD4+ cells grew with T cell-depleted PBMCs and CEF. This clone was seen just once. As yet, its antigen is unknown. Measured with immunoSEQ multiplex PCR; TCRdb has only the in-frame clones, and not every one. The data show about 43,000 clones, with almost 85% seen just once and 1.4% to 1.5% held by the top ten. The CDR3 is made up of 16 amino acids. V shed 5 bases and J 6 bases; nucleotides not matched to a gene: 12. Germline V gene data show CDR1 as MDHEN and CDR2 as SYDVKM. The chain carries TRBV28 and TRBJ2-3, with 9 bases matching TRBD2. The receptor's source is an adult with COVID-19. Sequencing used naive CD4+ T cells from PBMCs, cultured in vitro. Described subset: naive CD4+ T cells isolated by negative enrichment. DNA for the CDR3: TGTGCCAGCAGTATTCTGGCTAGCGGGATGCCTGATACGCAGTATTTT. Translating it yields CASSILASGMPDTQYF.